This TCR beta chain is drawn from a study of blood T cell repertoires in COVID-19. V trimming: 1 base; J trimming: 9 bases; junction bases outside the gene matches: 1. Germline CDR1 is GTSNPN and CDR2 is SVGIG (reference sequence). CDR3 length equals 13 residues. Some clones are missing from TCRdb's copy, which holds only in-frame ones; the method was immunoSEQ multiplex PCR. The table records around 260,000 clones, approximately 89% of them present only once. The receptor was derived from a woman aged 25 to 39 with COVID-19, enrolled during active disease. The chain links TRBV30 to TRBJ1-6, with 9 bases lining up with TRBD1. Sequencing input: peripheral blood. CDR3 bases: TGTGCCTGGAGTGACAGGGGGCTTTCACCCCTCCACTTT. Translated: CAWSDRGLSPLHF.